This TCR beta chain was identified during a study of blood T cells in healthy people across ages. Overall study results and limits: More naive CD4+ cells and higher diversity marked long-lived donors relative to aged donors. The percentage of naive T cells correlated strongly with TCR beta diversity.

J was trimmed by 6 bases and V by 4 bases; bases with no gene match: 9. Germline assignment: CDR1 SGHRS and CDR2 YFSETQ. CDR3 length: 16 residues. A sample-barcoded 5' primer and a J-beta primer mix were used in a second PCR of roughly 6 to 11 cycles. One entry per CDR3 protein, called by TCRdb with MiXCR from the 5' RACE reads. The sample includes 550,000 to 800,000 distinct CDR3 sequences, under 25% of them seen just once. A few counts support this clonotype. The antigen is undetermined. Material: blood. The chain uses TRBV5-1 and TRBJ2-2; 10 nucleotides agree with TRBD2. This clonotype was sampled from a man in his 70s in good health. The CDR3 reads CASSTGLAPSAGELFF. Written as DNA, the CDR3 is TGCGCCAGCAGCACGGGACTAGCGCCGAGCGCCGGGGAGCTGTTTTTT.